This is a list of T cell receptor beta chains from one sample in a study of cytomegalovirus exposure and HLA in healthy donors. Profiled with immunoSEQ multiplex PCR; TCRdb holds only in-frame clones, not every one. The sample has 100,000 to 150,000 clones, approximately 8.7% seen once; the top ten hold 4.5% to 6%. Sequenced: PBMCs. These receptor sequences come from a man aged 35-49 years in good health and CMV-seronegative. CDR3s include the opening cysteine and the closing phenylalanine or tryptophan. The order of the fields is clone size, D gene, J gene, V gene, CDR3 DNA, CDR3 protein. D genes are given only for firm matches. Size tells how often a clone was seen (once, few, many) or the class of an expanded clone, and some rows leave it out.

clone_size: .
d_call: TRBD1
j_call: TRBJ2-2
v_call: TRBV27
cdr3_nt: TGTGCCAGCAGTTTATCCCCGGGACAGGGGGCGAACACCGGGGAGCTGTTTTTT
cdr3_aa: CASSLSPGQGANTGELFF

clone_size: .
d_call: TRBD1
j_call: TRBJ1-5
v_call: TRBV28
cdr3_nt: TGTGCCAGCAGTCAAGACAGGGCCAATCAGCCCCAGCATTTT
cdr3_aa: CASSQDRANQPQHF

clone_size: few
d_call: TRBD1
j_call: TRBJ2-5
v_call: TRBV9
cdr3_nt: TGTGCCAGCAGCGTAGGGGGGTTTATGTCGACAGGGGGCGAGACCCAGTACTTC
cdr3_aa: CASSVGGFMSTGGETQYF

clone_size: few
d_call: .
j_call: TRBJ2-7
v_call: TRBV11-3
cdr3_nt: TGTGCCAGCAGCTTAGGGGCACACGAGCAGTACTTC
cdr3_aa: CASSLGAHEQYF

clone_size: .
d_call: TRBD1
j_call: TRBJ2-5
v_call: TRBV10-3
cdr3_nt: TGTGCCATCAGGGAGGCCGGGACAGGAGGGGAGACCCAGTACTTC
cdr3_aa: CAIREAGTGGETQYF

clone_size: few
d_call: .
j_call: TRBJ1-4
v_call: TRBV2
cdr3_nt: TGTGCCAGCAGTGAAGCGCAACCGGGTGAAAAACTGTTTTTT
cdr3_aa: CASSEAQPGEKLFF

clone_size: .
d_call: TRBD2
j_call: TRBJ2-1
v_call: TRBV7-2
cdr3_nt: TGTGCCAGCAGCGTTAGGCGGGGGGGGAGCTCCTACAATGAGCAGTTCTTC
cdr3_aa: CASSVRRGGSSYNEQFF

clone_size: few
d_call: TRBD2
j_call: TRBJ2-1
v_call: TRBV4-2
cdr3_nt: TGTGCCAGCAGCCAACGGACTAGCGGTGATTACAATGAGCAGTTCTTC
cdr3_aa: CASSQRTSGDYNEQFF

clone_size: .
d_call: TRBD1
j_call: TRBJ1-2
v_call: TRBV10-1
cdr3_nt: TGCGCCAGCAGCGAACGGACAGGGGATGGCTACACCTTC
cdr3_aa: CASSERTGDGYTF

clone_size: .
d_call: .
j_call: TRBJ2-5
v_call: TRBV10-3
cdr3_nt: TGTGCCATCAGTGAGACAGGGACAATGACCCAGTACTTC
cdr3_aa: CAISETGTMTQYF

clone_size: .
d_call: .
j_call: TRBJ2-1
v_call: TRBV19
cdr3_nt: TGTGCCAGTAGTCCAGAGACAGAGAATTACAATGAGCAGTTCTTC
cdr3_aa: CASSPETENYNEQFF

clone_size: .
d_call: .
j_call: TRBJ1-5
v_call: TRBV28
cdr3_nt: TGTGCCAGCCTGACAGGCCGGCATCAGCCCCAGCATTTT
cdr3_aa: CASLTGRHQPQHF

clone_size: .
d_call: TRBD2
j_call: TRBJ2-3
v_call: TRBV4-3
cdr3_nt: TGCGCCAGCAGCCAGGGGCGGGGGGGCCGCGATACGCAGTATTTT
cdr3_aa: CASSQGRGGRDTQYF

clone_size: few
d_call: .
j_call: TRBJ2-7
v_call: TRBV5-8
cdr3_nt: TGTGCCAGCAGCTTAGTCAGGGCCGCCTACGAGCAGTACTTC
cdr3_aa: CASSLVRAAYEQYF

clone_size: .
d_call: TRBD1
j_call: TRBJ1-1
v_call: TRBV29-1
cdr3_nt: TGCAGCGCTCGACAGGGAGCCACTGAAGCTTTCTTT
cdr3_aa: CSARQGATEAFF

clone_size: .
d_call: .
j_call: TRBJ2-1
v_call: TRBV4-1
cdr3_nt: TGCGCCAGCAGCCACCTTAGCTATGAGCAGTTCTTC
cdr3_aa: CASSHLSYEQFF

clone_size: .
d_call: TRBD1
j_call: TRBJ2-2
v_call: TRBV5-4
cdr3_nt: TGTGTCAGCAGCTTAGGGGGCCTGAACACCGGGGAGCTGTTTTTT
cdr3_aa: CVSSLGGLNTGELFF

clone_size: .
d_call: TRBD1
j_call: TRBJ1-1
v_call: TRBV5-8
cdr3_nt: TGTGCCAGCAGCCCAGGGGGCGGCTGGAACACTGAAGCTTTCTTT
cdr3_aa: CASSPGGGWNTEAFF

clone_size: few
d_call: TRBD1
j_call: TRBJ2-1
v_call: TRBV5-1
cdr3_nt: TGCGCCAGCAGCCTGAAGGGGGCGAGTAATGAGCAGTTCTTC
cdr3_aa: CASSLKGASNEQFF

clone_size: .
d_call: TRBD1
j_call: TRBJ1-1
v_call: TRBV10-3
cdr3_nt: TGTGCCACCAACTCCGGACAGGGGGACACTGAAGCTTTCTTT
cdr3_aa: CATNSGQGDTEAFF

clone_size: .
d_call: TRBD2
j_call: TRBJ2-7
v_call: TRBV7-9
cdr3_nt: TGTGCCAGCAGCTTAGCGGGAAGCGGGGGTTACTTC
cdr3_aa: CASSLAGSGGYF

clone_size: .
d_call: .
j_call: TRBJ1-4
v_call: TRBV7-3
cdr3_nt: TGTGCCAGCAGCCCAGGGGCTAATGAAAAACTGTTTTTT
cdr3_aa: CASSPGANEKLFF

clone_size: few
d_call: .
j_call: TRBJ2-2
v_call: TRBV5-1
cdr3_nt: TGCGCCAGCAGCTTGGCGGCGGGGGCAAGCGGGGAGCTGTTTTTT
cdr3_aa: CASSLAAGASGELFF

clone_size: .
d_call: TRBD2
j_call: TRBJ2-1
v_call: TRBV9
cdr3_nt: TGTGCCAGCAGCGTCGGGACTAGCGGAGCCAATGAGCAGTTCTTC
cdr3_aa: CASSVGTSGANEQFF

clone_size: few
d_call: .
j_call: TRBJ1-5
v_call: TRBV12-5
cdr3_nt: TGTGCTAGTGGTTTGGTACGGCAGCCCCAGCATTTT
cdr3_aa: CASGLVRQPQHF

clone_size: few
d_call: .
j_call: TRBJ2-2
v_call: TRBV5-1
cdr3_nt: TGCGCCAGCAGCTTTGGAAGCGCGGGCCGTGGCACCGGGGAGCTGTTTTTT
cdr3_aa: CASSFGSAGRGTGELFF

clone_size: few
d_call: .
j_call: TRBJ2-7
v_call: TRBV2
cdr3_nt: TGTGCCAGCAGTTACACAGGCGCCTACGAGCAGTACTTC
cdr3_aa: CASSYTGAYEQYF

clone_size: few
d_call: TRBD1
j_call: TRBJ1-5
v_call: TRBV30
cdr3_nt: TGTGCCTGGAGTGCAGGGGGGTCCCATCAGCCCCAGCATTTT
cdr3_aa: CAWSAGGSHQPQHF

clone_size: .
d_call: TRBD1
j_call: TRBJ2-2
v_call: TRBV19
cdr3_nt: TGTGCCAGTAGTATTACCCGGACAGGGTTCCCCGGGGAGCTGTTTTTT
cdr3_aa: CASSITRTGFPGELFF

clone_size: few
d_call: .
j_call: TRBJ1-1
v_call: TRBV9
cdr3_nt: TGTGCCAGCAGCGTAGAGGTAGGGGGGAACACTGAAGCTTTCTTT
cdr3_aa: CASSVEVGGNTEAFF

clone_size: few
d_call: TRBD1
j_call: TRBJ1-6
v_call: TRBV7-9
cdr3_nt: TGTGCCAGCAGCCAGAAGGGACAGGGTGATTCACCCCTCCACTTT
cdr3_aa: CASSQKGQGDSPLHF

clone_size: .
d_call: .
j_call: TRBJ2-5
v_call: TRBV7-8
cdr3_nt: TGTGCCAGCAGCTCAAAAGTCGGGGGGCCTCGGGAGACCCAGTACTTC
cdr3_aa: CASSSKVGGPRETQYF

clone_size: .
d_call: TRBD1
j_call: TRBJ2-5
v_call: TRBV25-1
cdr3_nt: TGTGCCAGCACCTGGACAGGGGGCTTTGGAGAGACCCAGTACTTC
cdr3_aa: CASTWTGGFGETQYF

clone_size: few
d_call: .
j_call: TRBJ1-1
v_call: TRBV7-6
cdr3_nt: TGTGCCAGCAGAGGGGAGGGCACTGAAGCTTTCTTT
cdr3_aa: CASRGEGTEAFF

clone_size: few
d_call: .
j_call: TRBJ2-1
v_call: TRBV5-1
cdr3_nt: TGCGCCAGCAGCCCACTGCGAGAAGGGGGGGCTCACAATGAGCAGTTCTTC
cdr3_aa: CASSPLREGGAHNEQFF

clone_size: .
d_call: .
j_call: TRBJ1-2
v_call: TRBV19
cdr3_nt: TGTGCCAGTAGTATCGGACAGATTTATGGCTACACCTTC
cdr3_aa: CASSIGQIYGYTF

clone_size: .
d_call: .
j_call: TRBJ2-3
v_call: TRBV4-3
cdr3_nt: TGCGCCAGCAGCCCCGGTCCCAGGGGGGGCACAGATACGCAGTATTTT
cdr3_aa: CASSPGPRGGTDTQYF

clone_size: few
d_call: TRBD1
j_call: TRBJ1-6
v_call: TRBV7-6
cdr3_nt: TGTGCCAGCAGCTCGACAGGGGGAGGTATATATAATTCACCCCTCCACTTT
cdr3_aa: CASSSTGGGIYNSPLHF

clone_size: .
d_call: TRBD1
j_call: TRBJ1-2
v_call: TRBV11-2
cdr3_nt: TGTGCCAGCAGCTTAGGAGTCGCAGGGGGAGTCTATGGCTACACCTTC
cdr3_aa: CASSLGVAGGVYGYTF

clone_size: few
d_call: .
j_call: TRBJ2-2
v_call: TRBV5-5
cdr3_nt: TGTGCCAGCAGCTTCGACGCCCGGGGCACCGGGGAGCTGTTTTTT
cdr3_aa: CASSFDARGTGELFF

clone_size: few
d_call: .
j_call: TRBJ1-1
v_call: TRBV19
cdr3_nt: TGTGCCAGTAGTATCATAATGAACAGGGAAGCTTTCTTT
cdr3_aa: CASSIIMNREAFF

clone_size: .
d_call: TRBD1
j_call: TRBJ2-2
v_call: TRBV27
cdr3_nt: TGTGCCAGCAGTCTAGGACAGGGGAACACCGGGGAGCTGTTTTTT
cdr3_aa: CASSLGQGNTGELFF

clone_size: .
d_call: .
j_call: TRBJ1-2
v_call: TRBV2
cdr3_nt: TGTGCCAATCAGGGGACGGCCTATGGCTACACCTTC
cdr3_aa: CANQGTAYGYTF

clone_size: .
d_call: .
j_call: TRBJ1-1
v_call: TRBV19
cdr3_nt: TGTGCCAGTAGTATCGGGAGAAGAGAAGCTTTCTTT
cdr3_aa: CASSIGRREAFF

clone_size: .
d_call: TRBD1
j_call: TRBJ1-1
v_call: TRBV13
cdr3_nt: TGTGCCAGCAGCTGGGGGACAGGCCGTAAAGCTTTCTTT
cdr3_aa: CASSWGTGRKAFF

clone_size: few
d_call: TRBD1
j_call: TRBJ1-6
v_call: TRBV28
cdr3_nt: TGTGCCAGTGGACAGGGAGGGTCACCCCTCCACTTT
cdr3_aa: CASGQGGSPLHF

clone_size: .
d_call: TRBD2
j_call: TRBJ2-2
v_call: TRBV15
cdr3_nt: TGTGCCACCAAACGGGGGGTTAACACCGGGGAGCTGTTTTTT
cdr3_aa: CATKRGVNTGELFF